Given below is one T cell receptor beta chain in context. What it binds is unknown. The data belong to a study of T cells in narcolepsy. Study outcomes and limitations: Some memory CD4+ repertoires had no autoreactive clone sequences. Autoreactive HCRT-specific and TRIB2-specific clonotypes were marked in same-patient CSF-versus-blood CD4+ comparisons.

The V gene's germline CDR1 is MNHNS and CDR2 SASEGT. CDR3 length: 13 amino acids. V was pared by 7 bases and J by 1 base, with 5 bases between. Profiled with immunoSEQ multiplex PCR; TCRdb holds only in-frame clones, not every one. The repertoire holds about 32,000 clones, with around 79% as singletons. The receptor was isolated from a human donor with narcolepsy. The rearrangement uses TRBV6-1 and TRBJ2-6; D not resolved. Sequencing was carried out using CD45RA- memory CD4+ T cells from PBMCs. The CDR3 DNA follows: TGTGCCAGCAAAAGTTCTGGGGCCAACGTCCTGACTTTC. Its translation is CASKSSGANVLTF.